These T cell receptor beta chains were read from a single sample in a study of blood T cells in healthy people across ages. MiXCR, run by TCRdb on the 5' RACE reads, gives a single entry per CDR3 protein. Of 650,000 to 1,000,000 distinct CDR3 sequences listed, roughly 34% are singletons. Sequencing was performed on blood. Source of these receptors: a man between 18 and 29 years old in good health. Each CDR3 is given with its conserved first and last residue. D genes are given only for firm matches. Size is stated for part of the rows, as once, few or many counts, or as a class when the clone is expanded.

CDR3nt: TGTGCCAGCAGTGTCTCGGTGGAGGTTGAAGCTTTCTTT
CDR3aa: CASSVSVEVEAFF
d_gene: .
abundance: .
len: 13
j_gene: TRBJ1-1
v_gene: TRBV12-3/TRBV12-4

CDR3nt: TGTGCCAGCAGCTCCACTAGCGGGGGGCCCTACAATGAGCAGTACTTC
CDR3aa: CASSSTSGGPYNEQYF
d_gene: TRBD2
abundance: few
len: 16
j_gene: TRBJ2-7
v_gene: TRBV7-8

CDR3nt: TGTGCCAGCACCGCGGGAGGTGACGAGCAGTACTTC
CDR3aa: CASTAGGDEQYF
d_gene: TRBD2
abundance: .
len: 12
j_gene: TRBJ2-7
v_gene: TRBV6-6

CDR3nt: TGTGCCAGCAGCTTCACTAGCGGGGGCCGCACAGATACGCAGTATTTT
CDR3aa: CASSFTSGGRTDTQYF
d_gene: TRBD2
abundance: many
len: 16
j_gene: TRBJ2-3
v_gene: TRBV7-9

CDR3nt: TGTGCCAGCAGTGAATGGGACAACGGGAATGAGCAGTTCTTC
CDR3aa: CASSEWDNGNEQFF
d_gene: .
abundance: .
len: 14
j_gene: TRBJ2-1
v_gene: TRBV25-1

CDR3nt: TGTGCCAGCAGCCCTAGGGGCGGGGGGAGTCAGCCCCAGCATTTT
CDR3aa: CASSPRGGGSQPQHF
d_gene: .
abundance: .
len: 15
j_gene: TRBJ1-5
v_gene: TRBV7-9

CDR3nt: TGTGCCAGCAGTTACTCGACACTGAAATCGACAGGGGCCCTAAACATTCAGTACTTC
CDR3aa: CASSYSTLKSTGALNIQYF
d_gene: TRBD1
abundance: .
len: 19
j_gene: TRBJ2-4
v_gene: TRBV6-2/TRBV6-3

CDR3nt: TGTGCCAGCGGTCAGTTAGCGGCTAGCACAGATACGCAGTATTTT
CDR3aa: CASGQLAASTDTQYF
d_gene: .
abundance: .
len: 15
j_gene: TRBJ2-3
v_gene: TRBV7-3

CDR3nt: TGTGCCAGCAGTTTAGGAAGAGGTGGGACAGGGTGGTCTTCACCCCTCCACTTT
CDR3aa: CASSLGRGGTGWSSPLHF
d_gene: TRBD1
abundance: .
len: 18
j_gene: TRBJ1-6
v_gene: TRBV28

CDR3nt: TGCAGTGCTGCCCTAGATCTGGGCGAAAATTCACCCCTCCACTTT
CDR3aa: CSAALDLGENSPLHF
d_gene: .
abundance: .
len: 15
j_gene: TRBJ1-6
v_gene: TRBV20-1

CDR3nt: TGTGCCGGCAGTTACTCGGGTTACGAGCAGTACTTC
CDR3aa: CAGSYSGYEQYF
d_gene: .
abundance: .
len: 12
j_gene: TRBJ2-7
v_gene: TRBV6-5

CDR3nt: TGTGCCAGCAGCCTCCCAGCGGGGGGGCTCAAGGAGCAGTACTTC
CDR3aa: CASSLPAGGLKEQYF
d_gene: TRBD2
abundance: few
len: 15
j_gene: TRBJ2-7
v_gene: TRBV3-1

CDR3nt: TGCAGTAGGGGTGGACTAGCGGCGGGTGATACGCAGTATTTT
CDR3aa: CSRGGLAAGDTQYF
d_gene: TRBD2
abundance: few
len: 14
j_gene: TRBJ2-3
v_gene: TRBV20-1

CDR3nt: TGTGCCATCAGACAGGAAAATCAGCCCCAGCATTTT
CDR3aa: CAIRQENQPQHF
d_gene: .
abundance: few
len: 12
j_gene: TRBJ1-5
v_gene: TRBV10-3

CDR3nt: TGCAGTGCTAGTAAAACTGACGAGCAGTACTTC
CDR3aa: CSASKTDEQYF
d_gene: .
abundance: many
len: 11
j_gene: TRBJ2-7
v_gene: TRBV20-1

CDR3nt: TGCAGTGCTGCAATACAAGAGACCCAGTACTTC
CDR3aa: CSAAIQETQYF
d_gene: .
abundance: .
len: 11
j_gene: TRBJ2-5
v_gene: TRBV20-1

CDR3nt: TGCAGTGCTAGTCCCGTCGGGCTAGCGGAGAATGAGCAGTTCTTC
CDR3aa: CSASPVGLAENEQFF
d_gene: TRBD2
abundance: many
len: 15
j_gene: TRBJ2-1
v_gene: TRBV20-1

CDR3nt: TGCGCCAGCAGCTTAGTCATTGGGGAGAGCTCCTACAATGAGCAGTTCTTC
CDR3aa: CASSLVIGESSYNEQFF
d_gene: .
abundance: few
len: 17
j_gene: TRBJ2-1
v_gene: TRBV5-1

CDR3nt: TGTGCCAGCAGCCAAGATTTAGCCGAAGCGGGCTTGAATGAGCAGTTCTTC
CDR3aa: CASSQDLAEAGLNEQFF
d_gene: .
abundance: .
len: 17
j_gene: TRBJ2-1
v_gene: TRBV3-1

CDR3nt: TGCGCCAGCAGCCAGAGAGCCTTGACAGATACGCAGTATTTT
CDR3aa: CASSQRALTDTQYF
d_gene: .
abundance: few
len: 14
j_gene: TRBJ2-3
v_gene: TRBV4-3

CDR3nt: TGTGCCAGCAGCCCCCAGCGGGGGGGCCGTGTTGAGCAGTTCTTC
CDR3aa: CASSPQRGGRVEQFF
d_gene: TRBD2
abundance: many
len: 15
j_gene: TRBJ2-1
v_gene: TRBV12-3/TRBV12-4

CDR3nt: TGTGCCAGCAGCCAAGATCCCGGGCTCGGGGCCAACGTCCTGACTTTC
CDR3aa: CASSQDPGLGANVLTF
d_gene: .
abundance: once
len: 16
j_gene: TRBJ2-6
v_gene: TRBV4-2